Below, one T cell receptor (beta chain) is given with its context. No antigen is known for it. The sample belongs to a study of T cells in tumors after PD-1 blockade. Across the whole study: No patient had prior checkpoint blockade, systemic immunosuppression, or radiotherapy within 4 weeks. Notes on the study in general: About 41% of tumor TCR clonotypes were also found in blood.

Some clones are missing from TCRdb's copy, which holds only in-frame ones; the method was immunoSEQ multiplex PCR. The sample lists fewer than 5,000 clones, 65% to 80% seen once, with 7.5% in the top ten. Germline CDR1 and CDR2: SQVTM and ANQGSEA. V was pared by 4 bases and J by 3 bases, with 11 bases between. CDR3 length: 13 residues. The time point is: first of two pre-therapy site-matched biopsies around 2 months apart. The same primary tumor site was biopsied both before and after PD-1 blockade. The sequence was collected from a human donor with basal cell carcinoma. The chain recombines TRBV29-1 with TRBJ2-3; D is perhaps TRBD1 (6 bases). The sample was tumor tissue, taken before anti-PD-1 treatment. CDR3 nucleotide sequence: TGCAGCGTTGTACAGGGCCTAACAGATACGCAGTATTTT. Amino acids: CSVVQGLTDTQYF.